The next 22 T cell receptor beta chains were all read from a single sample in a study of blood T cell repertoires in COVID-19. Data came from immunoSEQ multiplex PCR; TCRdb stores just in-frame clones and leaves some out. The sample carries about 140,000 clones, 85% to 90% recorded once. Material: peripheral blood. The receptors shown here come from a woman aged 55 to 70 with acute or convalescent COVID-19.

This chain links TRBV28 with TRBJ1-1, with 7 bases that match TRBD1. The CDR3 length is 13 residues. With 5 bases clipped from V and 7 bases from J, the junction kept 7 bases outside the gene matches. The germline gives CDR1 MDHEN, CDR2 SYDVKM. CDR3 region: CASSRGQSFEAFF. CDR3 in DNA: TGTGCCAGCAGTCGGGGACAGAGCTTTGAAGCTTTCTTT.

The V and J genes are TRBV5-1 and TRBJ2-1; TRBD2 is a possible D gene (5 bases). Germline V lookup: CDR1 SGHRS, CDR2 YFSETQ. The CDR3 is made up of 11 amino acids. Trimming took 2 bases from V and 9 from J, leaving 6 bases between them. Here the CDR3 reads CASSLTSEQFF. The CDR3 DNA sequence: TGCGCCAGCAGCTTAACTAGTGAGCAGTTCTTC.

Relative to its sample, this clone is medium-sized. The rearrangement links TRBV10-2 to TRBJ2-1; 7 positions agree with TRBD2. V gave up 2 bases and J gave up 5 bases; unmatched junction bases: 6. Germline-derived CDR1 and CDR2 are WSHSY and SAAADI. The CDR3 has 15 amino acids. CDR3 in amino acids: CASSEGRGENNEQFF. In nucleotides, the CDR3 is TGCGCCAGCAGTGAGGGTCGGGGGGAAAACAATGAGCAGTTCTTC.

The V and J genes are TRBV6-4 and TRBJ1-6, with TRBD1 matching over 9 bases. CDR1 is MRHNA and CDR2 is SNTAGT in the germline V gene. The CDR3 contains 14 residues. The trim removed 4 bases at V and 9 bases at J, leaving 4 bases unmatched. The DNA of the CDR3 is TGTGCCAGCAGTGCGGGACAGGGTGGTTCACCCCTCCACTTT. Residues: CASSAGQGGSPLHF.

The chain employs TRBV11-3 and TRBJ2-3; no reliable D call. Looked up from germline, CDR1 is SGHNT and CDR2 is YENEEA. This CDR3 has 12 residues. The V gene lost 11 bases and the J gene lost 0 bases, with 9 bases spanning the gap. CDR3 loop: CASQTSTDTQYF. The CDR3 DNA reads TGTGCCTCGCAGACTAGCACAGATACGCAGTATTTT.

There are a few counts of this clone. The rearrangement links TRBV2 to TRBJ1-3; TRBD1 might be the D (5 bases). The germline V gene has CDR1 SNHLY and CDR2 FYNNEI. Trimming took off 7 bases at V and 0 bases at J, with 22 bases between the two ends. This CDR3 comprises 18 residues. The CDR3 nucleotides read TGTGCCAGCAAAACGGGATCGGGACGCGGGGGCTCTGGAAACACCATATATTTT. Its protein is CASKTGSGRGGSGNTIYF.

The CDR3 DNA sequence: TGTGCCAGTAGGCAGGGTGTTGACTATGGCTACACCTTC. Protein: CASRQGVDYGYTF. V is TRBV19 and J is TRBJ1-2, with D perhaps TRBD1 (5 bases). The V and J ends lost 6 bases and 3 bases respectively, with 11 bases between them. The CDR3 covers 13 residues. The V gene's germline CDR1 is LNHDA and CDR2 SQIVND (reference sequence).

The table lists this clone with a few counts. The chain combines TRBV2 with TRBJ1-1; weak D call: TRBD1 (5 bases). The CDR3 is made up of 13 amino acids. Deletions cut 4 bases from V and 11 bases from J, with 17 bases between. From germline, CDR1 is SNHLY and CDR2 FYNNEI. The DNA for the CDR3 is TGTGCCAGCAGTGCTTTCGAAGGGGTAGACGCTTTCTTT. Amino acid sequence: CASSAFEGVDAFF.

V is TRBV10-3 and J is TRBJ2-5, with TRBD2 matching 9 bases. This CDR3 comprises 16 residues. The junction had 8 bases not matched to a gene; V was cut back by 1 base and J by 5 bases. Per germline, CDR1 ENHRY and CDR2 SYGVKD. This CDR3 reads CAISELAGGPGETQYF. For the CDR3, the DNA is TGTGCCATCAGTGAGTTGGCGGGGGGGCCGGGTGAGACCCAGTACTTC.

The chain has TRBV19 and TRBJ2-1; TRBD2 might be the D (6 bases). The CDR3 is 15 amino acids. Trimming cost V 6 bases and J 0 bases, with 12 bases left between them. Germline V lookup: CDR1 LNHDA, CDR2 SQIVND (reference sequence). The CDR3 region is CASSLDGGSYNEQFF. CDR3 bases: TGTGCCAGTAGCCTGGACGGGGGCTCCTACAATGAGCAGTTCTTC.

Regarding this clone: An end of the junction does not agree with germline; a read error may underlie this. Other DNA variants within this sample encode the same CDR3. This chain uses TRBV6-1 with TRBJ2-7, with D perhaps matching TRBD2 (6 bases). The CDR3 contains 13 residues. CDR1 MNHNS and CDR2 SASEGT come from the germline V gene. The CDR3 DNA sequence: TGTGCCAGCAGTGACCCACTAGCAAGGGAGCAGTACTTT. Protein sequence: CASSDPLAREQYF.

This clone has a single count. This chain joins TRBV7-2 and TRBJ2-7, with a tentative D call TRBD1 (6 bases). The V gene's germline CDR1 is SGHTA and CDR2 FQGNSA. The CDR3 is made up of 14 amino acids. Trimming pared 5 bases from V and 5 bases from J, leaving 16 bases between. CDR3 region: CASSVRGRRDEQYF. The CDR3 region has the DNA TGTGCCAGCAGCGTAAGGGGGAGAAGGGACGAGCAGTACTTC.

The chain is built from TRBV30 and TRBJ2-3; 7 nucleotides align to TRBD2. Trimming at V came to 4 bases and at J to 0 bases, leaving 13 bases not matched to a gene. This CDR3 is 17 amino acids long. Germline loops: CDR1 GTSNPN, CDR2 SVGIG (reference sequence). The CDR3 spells CAWTRGLGGVSTDTQYF. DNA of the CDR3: TGTGCCTGGACACGCGGTCTGGGGGGGGTTAGCACAGATACGCAGTATTTT.

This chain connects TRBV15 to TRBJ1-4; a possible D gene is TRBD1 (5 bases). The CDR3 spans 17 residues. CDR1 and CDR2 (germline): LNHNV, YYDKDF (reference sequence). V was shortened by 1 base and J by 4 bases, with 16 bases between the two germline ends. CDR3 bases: TGTGCCACCAGCAGAGGGTGGGGAACACAGGATAATGAAAAACTGTTTTTT. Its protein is CATSRGWGTQDNEKLFF.

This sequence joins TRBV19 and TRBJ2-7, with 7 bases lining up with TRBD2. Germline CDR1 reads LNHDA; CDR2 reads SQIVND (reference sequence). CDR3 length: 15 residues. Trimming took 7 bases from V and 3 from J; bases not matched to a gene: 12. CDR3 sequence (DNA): TGTGCCAGTATTCCCTCGGGAGGAGACCTCTACGAGCAGTACTTC. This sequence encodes CASIPSGGDLYEQYF.

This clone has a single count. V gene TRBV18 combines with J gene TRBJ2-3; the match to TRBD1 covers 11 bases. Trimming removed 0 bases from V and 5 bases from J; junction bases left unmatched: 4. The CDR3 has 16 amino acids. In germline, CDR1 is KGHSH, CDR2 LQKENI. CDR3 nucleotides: TGTGCCAGCTCACCACCTAGGACAGGGGGCGGAGATACGCAGTATTTT. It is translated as CASSPPRTGGGDTQYF.

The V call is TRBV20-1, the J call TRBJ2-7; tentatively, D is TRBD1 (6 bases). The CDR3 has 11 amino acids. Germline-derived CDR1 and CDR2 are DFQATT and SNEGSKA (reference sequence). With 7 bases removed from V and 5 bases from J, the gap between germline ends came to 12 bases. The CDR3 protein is CSVKQGNEQYF. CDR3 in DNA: TGCAGTGTCAAACAGGGAAACGAGCAGTACTTC.

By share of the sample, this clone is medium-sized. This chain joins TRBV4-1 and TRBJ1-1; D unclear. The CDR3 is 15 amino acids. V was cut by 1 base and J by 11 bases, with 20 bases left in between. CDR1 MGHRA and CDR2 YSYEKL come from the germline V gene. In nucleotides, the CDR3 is TGCGCCAGCAGCCAAGGGTCTGATGGGATAAGAGGGGCTTTCTTT. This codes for CASSQGSDGIRGAFF.

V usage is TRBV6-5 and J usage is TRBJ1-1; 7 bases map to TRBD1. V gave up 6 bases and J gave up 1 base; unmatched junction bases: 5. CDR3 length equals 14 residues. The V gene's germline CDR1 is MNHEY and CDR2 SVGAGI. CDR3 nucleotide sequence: TGTGCCAGCAGGGCAGGGGGTGAGAACACTGAAGCTTTCTTT. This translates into CASRAGGENTEAFF.

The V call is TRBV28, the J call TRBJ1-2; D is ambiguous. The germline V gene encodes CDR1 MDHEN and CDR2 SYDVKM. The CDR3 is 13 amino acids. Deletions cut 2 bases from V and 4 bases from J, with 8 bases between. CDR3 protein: CASSLTHSYGYTF. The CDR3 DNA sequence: TGTGCCAGCAGTTTAACCCACAGCTATGGCTACACCTTC.

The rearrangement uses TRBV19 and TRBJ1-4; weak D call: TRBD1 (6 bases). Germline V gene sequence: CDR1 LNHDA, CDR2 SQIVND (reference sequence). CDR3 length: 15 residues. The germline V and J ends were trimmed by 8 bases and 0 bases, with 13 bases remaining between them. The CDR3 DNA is TGTGCCAGTCGGGGACAAGCTGCAACTAATGAAAAACTGTTTTTT. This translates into CASRGQAATNEKLFF.

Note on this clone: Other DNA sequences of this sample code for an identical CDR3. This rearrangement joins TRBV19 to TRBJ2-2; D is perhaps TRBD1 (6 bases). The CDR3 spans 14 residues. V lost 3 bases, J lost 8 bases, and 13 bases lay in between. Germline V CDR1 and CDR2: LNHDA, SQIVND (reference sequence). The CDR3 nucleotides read TGTGCCAGTAGTATCAGACAGGTCACGGGGGAGCTGTTTTTT. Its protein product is CASSIRQVTGELFF.